These 11 T cell receptor beta chains originate from one sample sequenced in a study of naive and memory T cell subsets. Study-wide results and caveats: Especially in CD8 cells, naive repertoires contained a few larger clonotypes, possibly CD45RA-re-expressing memory cells.

No antigens are known for them. Two oligonucleotides, mixed equimolar, formed the beta constant-region primer covering TRBC1 and TRBC2. Four rounds of PCR amplified the ligated cDNA using nested alpha and beta constant-region primers plus SP2. Each CDR3 protein gets one entry after TCRdb re-called the UMI-ligation and nested PCR reads with MiXCR. This table holds over 130,000 distinct CDR3 sequences, approximately 21% found once. Material: naive CD8+ T cells from blood. The receptors originated from a human donor in good health.

This clonotype was picked up one time. The CDR3 loop is CASSYSGLGYGYTF. Written as DNA, the CDR3 is TGTGCCAGCAGTTACTCGGGGCTCGGCTATGGCTACACCTTC. This rearrangement joins TRBV6-6 to TRBJ1-2, with a possible D match to TRBD1 (5 bases). Trimming shortened V by 0 bases and J by 4 bases, and 9 bases separated the two germline ends. Germline CDR1 reads MNHNY; CDR2 reads SVGAGI (reference sequence). The CDR3 sequence is 14 residues long.

The chain joins TRBV7-9 to TRBJ2-7; no clear D. With 2 bases removed from V and 9 bases from J, the gap between germline ends came to 14 bases. In germline, CDR1 is SEHNR, CDR2 FQNEAQ (reference sequence). The CDR3 contains 13 residues. This CDR3 is CASSLSEVDWQYF. The CDR3, as DNA: TGTGCCAGCAGCTTATCTGAAGTAGATTGGCAGTACTTC.

The chain carries TRBV19 and TRBJ2-1, with D perhaps TRBD2 (6 bases). The CDR3 has 16 amino acids. Germline values: CDR1 LNHDA, CDR2 SQIVND (reference sequence). Trimming shortened V by 5 bases and J by 1 base, and 15 bases separated the two germline ends. The CDR3 protein is CASSRGLAGSYNEQFF. The CDR3 nucleotides are TGTGCCAGTAGTCGGGGGTTGGCAGGGTCCTACAATGAGCAGTTCTTC.

This clonotype occurred many times. The rearrangement uses TRBV2 and TRBJ1-2, with a possible D match to TRBD1 (5 bases). The CDR3 extends over 12 amino acids. In germline, CDR1 is SNHLY, CDR2 FYNNEI. V gave up 3 bases and J gave up 8 bases, with 10 bases separating them. The CDR3 DNA is TGTGCCAGCAGTGAGGGGGGACGGGGCTACACCTTC. As protein: CASSEGGRGYTF.

This chain links TRBV19 with TRBJ2-1; no clear D. Trimming shortened V by 8 bases and J by 2 bases, and 10 bases separated the two germline ends. Per the germline V gene, CDR1 is LNHDA and CDR2 is SQIVND (reference sequence). The CDR3 spans 13 residues. The CDR3 here is CASPLGPYNEQFF. Written as DNA, the CDR3 is TGTGCCAGTCCTCTAGGTCCCTACAATGAGCAGTTCTTC.

The genes are TRBV10-3 and TRBJ2-3; TRBD2 matches 10 bases. This CDR3 is 15 amino acids long. After removal of 8 bases from V and 1 base from J, the junction contained 6 bases not matched to a gene. Germline V CDR1 and CDR2: ENHRY, SYGVKD. The CDR3 coding sequence is TGTGCCATCGGGAACCTAGCGGGAGGCACAGATACGCAGTATTTT. Residues: CAIGNLAGGTDTQYF.

This clonotype was observed a few times. The chain has TRBV7-9 and TRBJ2-7, with 8 bases aligning to TRBD2. There are 16 residues in the CDR3. After removal of 4 bases from V and 2 bases from J, the junction contained 10 bases not matched to a gene. The germline V gene has CDR1 SEHNR and CDR2 FQNEAQ (reference sequence). The CDR3 region is CASSSQDGTRAYEQYF. CDR3 bases: TGTGCCAGCAGCTCCCAAGACGGGACTAGAGCCTACGAGCAGTACTTC.

The sample holds many counts of this clonotype. The rearrangement uses TRBV2 and TRBJ2-1; TRBD2 matches 9 bases. The V segment lost 7 bases and the J segment 10 bases; nucleotides outside the gene matches: 2. The CDR3 covers 11 residues. CDR1 SNHLY and CDR2 FYNNEI come from the germline V gene. The CDR3 here is CASTGLAEQFF. CDR3 DNA sequence: TGTGCCAGCACCGGACTAGCGGAGCAGTTCTTC.

This clonotype was detected a few times. The chain couples TRBV4-3 to TRBJ2-1; maybe TRBD2 (5 bases). The CDR3 has 12 amino acids. V lost 5 bases to trimming and J lost 9 bases, with 11 bases between them. Germline V CDR1 and CDR2: LGHNA, YSLEER. This CDR3 is CASSFARGEQFF. In DNA, the CDR3 is TGCGCCAGCAGCTTTGCCCGGGGTGAGCAGTTCTTC.

This chain links TRBV9 with TRBJ1-1; D is uncertain. The CDR3 extends over 15 amino acids. Deletions cut 1 base from V and 0 bases from J, with 10 bases between. Germline V gene data show CDR1 as SGDLS and CDR2 as YYNGEE. The CDR3 here is CASSVTNQMNTEAFF. CDR3 DNA sequence: TGTGCCAGCAGCGTAACCAATCAAATGAACACTGAAGCTTTCTTT.

This clonotype was found a few times. The chain carries TRBV27 and TRBJ2-2; D is uncertain. V gave up 1 base and J gave up 3 bases, with 15 bases separating them. CDR3 length: 17 residues. From germline, CDR1 is MNHEY and CDR2 SMNVEV (reference sequence). The CDR3 here is CASSLYGPRVDTGELFF. As DNA, the CDR3 is TGTGCCAGCAGTTTATACGGACCAAGGGTGGACACCGGGGAGCTGTTTTTT.